These 2 T cell receptor beta chains came from one sample sequenced in a study of identical twins. TCRdb fed the 5' RACE reads into MiXCR, producing one record per CDR3 protein. The sample has about 190,000 distinct CDR3 sequences, more than 15% seen once. The data were also submitted as part of a second study, on T cells expressing NK-cell markers.

Sequenced input: CD8+ T cells sorted from blood. The receptors stem from a woman aged 18-29 years in good health.

The rearrangement uses TRBV12-3 or TRBV12-4 and TRBJ1-1, with D hard to call. V gave up 2 bases and J gave up 8 bases, with 12 bases separating them. The CDR3 consists of 13 residues. As DNA, the CDR3 is TGTGCCAGCAGTTTATCGCTCGCAACAGAAGCTTTCTTT. It yields the protein CASSLSLATEAFF.

This clonotype was counted only a few times. The V and J genes are TRBV12-5 and TRBJ2-7, with 7 positions matching TRBD1. Germline V gene sequence: CDR1 LGHNT, CDR2 FRNRAP. Germline trimming cut 7 bases from V and 5 bases from J; bases unmatched to any gene: 11. The CDR3 has 14 residues. The CDR3 is CASALTGPNDEQYF. The CDR3 coding sequence is TGTGCTAGTGCCCTGACAGGGCCAAACGACGAGCAGTACTTC.